Below, 30 T cell receptor beta chains from the same sample are listed, as sequenced in a study of blood T cell repertoires in COVID-19. Clones were sequenced by immunoSEQ multiplex PCR, and TCRdb holds only the in-frame ones, with some missing. Here the sample spans roughly 300,000 clones, about nine tenths being singletons. The sample was peripheral blood. These receptors originate from a woman in her 30s with COVID-19, enrolled during active disease.

The J gene is TRBJ2-5, the V gene TRBV5-1; 7 positions agree with TRBD2. J gave up 4 bases and V 4 bases, and 16 bases lay outside the gene matches. The V gene's germline CDR1 is SGHRS and CDR2 YFSETQ. This CDR3 spans 17 amino acids. The CDR3 DNA reads TGCGCCAGCAGCAAACCCGGGACTACCTACACCGGAGAGACCCAGTACTTC. This translates into CASSKPGTTYTGETQYF.

V is TRBV7-2 and J is TRBJ2-7; 8 bases line up with TRBD1. The ends lost 0 bases at V and 1 base at J; junction bases unmatched: 14. Germline-derived CDR1 and CDR2 are SGHTA and FQGNSA. The CDR3 is 19 residues long. CDR3 amino acids: CASSLAHLTGGPRSYEQYF. The DNA for the CDR3 is TGTGCCAGCAGCTTAGCACACCTAACAGGGGGGCCTAGATCCTACGAGCAGTACTTC.

The genes are TRBV2 and TRBJ1-4; D is ambiguous. This CDR3 comprises 15 residues. Germline-derived CDR1 and CDR2 are SNHLY and FYNNEI. V lost 8 bases and J lost 3, with 16 bases in between. CDR3 residues: CASRPRAGSNEKLFF. The DNA of the CDR3 is TGTGCCAGCCGACCGCGGGCGGGGTCTAATGAAAAACTGTTTTTT.

V usage is TRBV6-5 and J usage is TRBJ1-1; no clear D gene. The CDR3 consists of 14 residues. Germline CDR1 is MNHEY and CDR2 is SVGAGI. Trimming stripped 7 bases from V and 0 bases from J, with 12 bases between. The CDR3 bases are TGTGCCAGCACCGAGGGTCCGTTGAACACTGAAGCTTTCTTT. This sequence encodes CASTEGPLNTEAFF.

CDR3 sequence: CASSLTGAGSDTEAFF. The CDR3, as DNA: TGTGCCAGCAGCCTGACAGGGGCGGGATCGGACACTGAAGCTTTCTTT. This chain joins TRBV13 and TRBJ1-1, with 8 positions matching TRBD1. Germline V gene sequence: CDR1 PRHDT, CDR2 FYEKMQ (reference sequence). This CDR3 contains 16 residues. The V segment lost 5 bases and the J segment 3 bases; nucleotides outside the gene matches: 11.

CDR3 coding DNA: TGCGCCAGCAGCTGGGGTACAGGCTCTGGGGCCAACGTCCTGACTTTC. This codes for CASSWGTGSGANVLTF. The chain recombines TRBV5-1 with TRBJ2-6; tentative D call: TRBD1 (5 bases). V lost 3 bases to trimming and J lost 0 bases, with 10 bases between them. The CDR3 sequence is 16 residues long. Germline CDR1 is SGHRS and CDR2 is YFSETQ.

Regarding this clone: Other DNA sequences in the same sample also yield this CDR3. The V gene is TRBV27, the J gene TRBJ1-2; 7 bases match TRBD1. The CDR3 is made up of 13 amino acids. Trimming took 3 bases from V and 3 from J; bases not matched to a gene: 1. Germline V gene data show CDR1 as MNHEY and CDR2 as SMNVEV (reference sequence). The CDR3 sequence: CASSFQGDYGYTF. DNA for the CDR3: TGTGCCAGCAGTTTTCAGGGGGACTATGGCTACACCTTC.

V and J are TRBV24-1 and TRBJ2-5; 12 bases fit TRBD2. Looked up from germline, CDR1 is KGHDR and CDR2 is SFDVKD. CDR3 length: 16 residues. V lost 4 bases and J lost 2; bases outside the gene matches: 4. CDR3 DNA: TGTGCCACCAGTGACCGTGGGACTAGCGGGCAAGAGACCCAGTACTTC. This gives the protein CATSDRGTSGQETQYF.

J is TRBJ2-1 and V is TRBV12-3 or TRBV12-4; 8 bases are a match to TRBD1. Trimming took 5 bases from V and 8 from J; bases not matched to a gene: 5. There are 13 residues in the CDR3. In DNA form, the CDR3 reads TGTGCCAGCAGTCGCGACAGGGGCGATGAGCAGTTCTTC. Its protein product is CASSRDRGDEQFF.

The chain has TRBV11-2 and TRBJ1-1; tentative D call: TRBD1 (6 bases). Trimming left V 3 bases short and J 5 bases short, with 13 bases between. This CDR3 region has 14 residues. Germline-derived CDR1 and CDR2 are SGHAT and FQNNGV. Here the CDR3 DNA reads TGTGCCAGCAGCTTTCCAGGGAGGGGGACTGAAGCTTTCTTT. Protein product: CASSFPGRGTEAFF.

This chain joins TRBV6-6 and TRBJ1-2; D is perhaps TRBD1 (6 bases). Germline values: CDR1 MNHNY, CDR2 SVGAGI (reference sequence). The CDR3 is made up of 11 amino acids. V was pared by 8 bases and J by 8 bases, with 12 bases between. In DNA, the CDR3 is TGTGCCAGCGAGGACAGATGGGGCTACACCTTC. Encoded protein: CASEDRWGYTF.

The V call is TRBV5-4, the J call TRBJ1-2, with a tentative D call TRBD1 (6 bases). The CDR3 spans 13 residues. Trimming pared 9 bases from V and 2 bases from J, leaving 14 bases between. Germline CDR1 SGHNT, CDR2 YYREEE (reference sequence). CDR3 DNA: TGTGCCATTACCGGGGACACCAACTATGGCTACACCTTC. This sequence encodes CAITGDTNYGYTF.

This chain joins TRBV2 and TRBJ2-5; 11 positions agree with TRBD2. Germline CDR1 is SNHLY and CDR2 is FYNNEI. The V gene end was trimmed by 2 bases and the J gene end by 7 bases; junction bases not matched to a gene: 6. CDR3 length: 15 amino acids. The CDR3 coding sequence is TGTGCCAGCAGTGAATTAGCGGGGGGGCACGGGACCCAGTACTTC. Translated, it gives CASSELAGGHGTQYF.

This rearrangement joins TRBV10-1 to TRBJ2-2, with 8 bases matching TRBD1. This CDR3 region has 16 residues. With V trimmed by 5 bases and J by 1 base, 6 bases remained unmatched. The germline V gene has CDR1 WNHNN and CDR2 SYGVQD (reference sequence). DNA of the CDR3: TGCGCCAGCAGTCGGTCCGGGACAGGGAACACCGGGGAGCTGTTTTTT. Amino acid sequence: CASSRSGTGNTGELFF.

The chain joins TRBV5-1 to TRBJ1-4; D is perhaps TRBD1 (5 bases). Trimming pared 0 bases from V and 3 bases from J, leaving 12 bases between. This CDR3 spans 16 amino acids. From germline, CDR1 is SGHRS and CDR2 YFSETQ. CDR3 loop: CASSLVGWGANEKLFF. CDR3 bases: TGCGCCAGCAGCTTGGTTGGATGGGGCGCTAATGAAAAACTGTTTTTT.

The rearrangement joins TRBV7-8 to TRBJ2-1, with 9 bases matching TRBD1. CDR1 and CDR2 (germline): SGHVS, FQNEAQ. Losses at the gene ends were 5 bases for V and 9 bases for J; bases not matched to a gene: 8. The CDR3 covers 14 residues. The CDR3 bases are TGTGCCAGCAGCCGAACACAGGGGGCGGGTGAGCAGTTCTTC. The encoded protein is CASSRTQGAGEQFF. The full variable domain, with the rest looked up from reference TRBV7-8 and TRBJ2-1, is GAGVSQSPRYKVAKRGQDVALRCDPISGHVSLFWYQQALGQGPEFLTYFQNEAQLDKSGLPSDRFFAERPEGSVSTLKIQRTQQEDSAVYLCASSRTQGAGEQFFGPGTRLTVL.

J is TRBJ1-2 and V is TRBV5-1; TRBD1 aligns across 7 bases. The CDR3 totals 15 residues. After removal of 3 bases from V and 1 base from J, the junction contained 6 bases not matched to a gene. The germline V gene has CDR1 SGHRS and CDR2 YFSETQ. The CDR3, as DNA: TGCGCCAGCAGCTCGACCGGGACAGATAACTATGGCTACACCTTC. Translation: CASSSTGTDNYGYTF.

The chain links TRBV2 to TRBJ1-2; no clear D gene. The CDR3 totals 12 residues. Trimming removed 8 bases at V and 7 bases at J, with 14 bases between. The V gene's germline CDR1 is SNHLY and CDR2 FYNNEI. In DNA form, the CDR3 reads TGTGCCAGCGGAGCCCCTCTAAGTGGCTACACCTTC. Translating it yields CASGAPLSGYTF.

At least ten counts were recorded for this clone. The rearrangement joins TRBV19 to TRBJ1-5; 8 nucleotides align to TRBD1. Germline V gene data show CDR1 as LNHDA and CDR2 as SQIVND (reference sequence). CDR3 size: 16 residues. V lost 7 bases, J lost 1 base, and 9 bases stayed unmatched. The CDR3 DNA reads as TGTGCCAGTACCCAAGGACAGGGACGGAGCAATCAGCCCCAGCATTTT. This codes for CASTQGQGRSNQPQHF.

The chain couples TRBV4-2 to TRBJ1-4; D gene unclear. Germline CDR1 and CDR2: LGHNA and YNFKEQ. The length of the CDR3 is 14 residues. Trimming stripped 4 bases from V and 5 bases from J, with 11 bases between. For the CDR3, the DNA is TGTGCCAGCAGCCTCGGGAACCAGAATGAAAAACTGTTTTTT. As protein: CASSLGNQNEKLFF.

The V call is TRBV23-1, the J call TRBJ1-2; 8 positions agree with TRBD1. TRBV23-1 is recorded as an ORF, its role being uncertain. CDR3 length equals 17 residues. Unmatched junction bases numbered 10, after V lost 0 bases and J lost 4 bases. The CDR3 DNA sequence: TGCGCCAGCAGTCAATCGGGGGCTCAGGGGGCAGTCTATGGCTACACCTTC. Translated: CASSQSGAQGAVYGYTF.

The J gene is TRBJ2-7, the V gene TRBV12-3 or TRBV12-4; D possibly corresponds to TRBD1 (6 bases). Trimming cost V 0 bases and J 7 bases, with 10 bases left between them. The length of the CDR3 is 13 residues. CDR3 sequence reads: CASSLAQQGEQYF. CDR3 coding DNA: TGTGCCAGCAGTTTAGCGCAACAGGGTGAGCAGTACTTC.

The chain links TRBV28 to TRBJ1-1; 9 bases line up with TRBD1. This CDR3 has 19 residues. Germline CDR1 is MDHEN and CDR2 is SYDVKM. V gave up 2 bases and J gave up 3 bases; unmatched junction bases: 16. CDR3 coding DNA: TGTGCCAGCAGTTTAGGTCCGGGGACAGGGTTGTTCGAGGACACTGAAGCTTTCTTT. This sequence encodes CASSLGPGTGLFEDTEAFF.

The chain is built from TRBV18 and TRBJ1-1; D is undetermined. The CDR3 runs to 12 residues. The V gene's germline CDR1 is KGHSH and CDR2 LQKENI. V was clipped by 0 bases and J by 7 bases, with 6 bases between them. The CDR3 is CASSPPRVEAFF. Written as DNA, the CDR3 is TGTGCCAGCTCACCACCGCGTGTTGAAGCTTTCTTT.

V is TRBV6-6 and J is TRBJ1-2; D possibly corresponds to TRBD1 (6 bases). This CDR3 region has 15 residues. V lost 8 bases and J lost 1, with 17 bases in between. Germline V lookup: CDR1 MNHNY, CDR2 SVGAGI (reference sequence). In DNA, the CDR3 is TGTGCCAGCCTTAGAGATACAGGGCTTAACTATGGCTACACCTTC. Protein product: CASLRDTGLNYGYTF.

This chain joins TRBV9 and TRBJ1-2, with 7 positions matching TRBD1. After removal of 0 bases from V and 5 bases from J, the junction contained 7 bases not matched to a gene. Germline V lookup: CDR1 SGDLS, CDR2 YYNGEE. This CDR3 is built from 15 residues. This CDR3 is CASSVGQGKRYGYTF. The DNA of the CDR3 is TGTGCCAGCAGCGTAGGACAGGGAAAGAGATATGGCTACACCTTC.

This chain uses TRBV27 with TRBJ1-1; D is perhaps TRBD1 (5 bases). The germline V and J ends were trimmed by 7 bases and 0 bases, with 15 bases remaining between them. The CDR3 has 15 residues. CDR1 and CDR2 from the germline V gene are MNHEY and SMNVEV (reference sequence). CDR3 DNA sequence: TGTGCCAGCACCCAAGACAGAAAAATGAACACTGAAGCTTTCTTT. Amino acids: CASTQDRKMNTEAFF.

The rearrangement uses TRBV2 and TRBJ1-1, with D perhaps TRBD1 (5 bases). The CDR3 has 13 amino acids. Germline V gene lookup returns CDR1 SNHLY and CDR2 FYNNEI. Trimming left V 4 bases short and J 1 base short, with 7 bases between. The CDR3 loop is CASSGQSNTEAFF. CDR3 nucleotides: TGTGCCAGCAGTGGACAGTCGAACACTGAAGCTTTCTTT.

V and J are TRBV6-6 and TRBJ1-2, with D tentatively TRBD1 (6 bases). From germline, CDR1 is MNHNY and CDR2 SVGAGI (reference sequence). CDR3 length: 14 amino acids. Trimming removed 7 bases at V and 7 bases at J, with 19 bases between. CDR3 protein: CASTLTGLRSGYTF. The CDR3 DNA reads TGTGCCAGCACTCTCACAGGGTTGAGATCTGGCTACACCTTC.

V is TRBV3-1 (or the pseudogene TRBV3-2) and J is TRBJ1-2; the D gene is possibly TRBD1 (5 bases). Germline V lookup: CDR1 LGHDT, CDR2 YNNKEL (reference sequence). The CDR3 is 15 residues long. V gave up 4 bases and J gave up 5 bases, with 17 bases separating them. The CDR3 is CASSPRGTSPYGYTF. CDR3 bases: TGTGCCAGCAGCCCTCGAGGGACTTCCCCATATGGCTACACCTTC.